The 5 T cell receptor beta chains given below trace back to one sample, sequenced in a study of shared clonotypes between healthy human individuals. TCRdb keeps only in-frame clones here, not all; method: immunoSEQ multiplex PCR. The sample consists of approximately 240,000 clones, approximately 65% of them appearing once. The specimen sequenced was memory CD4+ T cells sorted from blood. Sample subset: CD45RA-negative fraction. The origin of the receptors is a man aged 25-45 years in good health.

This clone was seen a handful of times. The CDR3 region has the DNA TGCAGCGGGCGGACTCCGTCCTACGAGCAGTACTTC. Its translation is CSGRTPSYEQYF. The chain links TRBV29-1 to TRBJ2-7; tentative D call: TRBD2 (5 bases). This CDR3 contains 12 residues. V dropped 7 bases and J dropped 1 base, with 11 bases sitting between them. The germline CDR1 and CDR2 sequences are SQVTM and ANQGSEA.

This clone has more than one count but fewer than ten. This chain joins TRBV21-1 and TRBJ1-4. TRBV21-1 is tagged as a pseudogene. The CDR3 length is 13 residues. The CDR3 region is CASSKEVNEKLFF. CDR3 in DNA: TGTGCCAGCAGCAAAGAGGTTAATGAAAAACTGTTTTTT.

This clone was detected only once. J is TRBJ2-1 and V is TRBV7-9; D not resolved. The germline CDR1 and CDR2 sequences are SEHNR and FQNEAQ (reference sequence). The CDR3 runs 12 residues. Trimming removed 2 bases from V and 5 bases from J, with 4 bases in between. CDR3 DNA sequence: TGTGCCAGCAGCTTAATGGACAATGAGCAGTTCTTC. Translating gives CASSLMDNEQFF.

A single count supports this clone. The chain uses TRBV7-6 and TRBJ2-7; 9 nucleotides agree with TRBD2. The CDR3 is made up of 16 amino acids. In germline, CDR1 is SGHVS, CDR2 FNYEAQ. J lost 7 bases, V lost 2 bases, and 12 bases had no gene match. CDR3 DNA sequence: TGTGCCAGCAGCTTACGACGTAGCGGGAGTGTCGAGGAGCAGTACTTC. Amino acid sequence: CASSLRRSGSVEEQYF.

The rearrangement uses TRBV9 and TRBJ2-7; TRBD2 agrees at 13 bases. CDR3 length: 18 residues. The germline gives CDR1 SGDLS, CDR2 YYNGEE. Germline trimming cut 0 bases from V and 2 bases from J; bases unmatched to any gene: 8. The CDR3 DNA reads TGTGCCAGCAGCGTAGGAACTAGCGGGAGGGCCGACGCCTACGAGCAGTACTTC. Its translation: CASSVGTSGRADAYEQYF.